This note documents a single TCR beta chain sequence. Antigen unknown. The sample comes from a study of T cells in Graves' hyperthyroidism and ophthalmopathy. Overall study findings and caveats: Most clonotypes expanded in thyroid above 0.001 were likewise present in blood. Ophthalmopathy was model-predicted a median about 6 months pre-onset.

The V gene's germline CDR1 is MNHNS and CDR2 SASEGT. The trim removed 4 bases at V and 2 bases at J, leaving 11 bases unmatched. CDR3 length: 17 amino acids. Exclusion criteria comprised uncontrolled infection, other autoimmune disease, pregnancy or lactation. RNA transcripts gave rise to amplified TCR beta CDR3 regions. Initially, a first-round RT-PCR of the TCR CDR3 employed the HTBI primer set. TCRdb re-derived calls from the multiplex PCR reads in MiXCR, one entry per CDR3 protein. The sample contains about 570,000 distinct CDR3 sequences, 35% to 55% of which appear only once. The rearrangement uses TRBV6-1 and TRBJ2-5; TRBD1 aligns across 9 bases. The receptor's source is an adult woman with Graves' disease, either hyperthyroidism or ophthalmopathy (not recorded which). The sample comprised peripheral blood or thyroid tissue (not recorded which). This CDR3 reads CASSGTRQGGSQETQYF. The CDR3 DNA sequence: TGTGCCAGCAGTGGGACGAGACAGGGGGGATCTCAAGAGACCCAGTACTTC.